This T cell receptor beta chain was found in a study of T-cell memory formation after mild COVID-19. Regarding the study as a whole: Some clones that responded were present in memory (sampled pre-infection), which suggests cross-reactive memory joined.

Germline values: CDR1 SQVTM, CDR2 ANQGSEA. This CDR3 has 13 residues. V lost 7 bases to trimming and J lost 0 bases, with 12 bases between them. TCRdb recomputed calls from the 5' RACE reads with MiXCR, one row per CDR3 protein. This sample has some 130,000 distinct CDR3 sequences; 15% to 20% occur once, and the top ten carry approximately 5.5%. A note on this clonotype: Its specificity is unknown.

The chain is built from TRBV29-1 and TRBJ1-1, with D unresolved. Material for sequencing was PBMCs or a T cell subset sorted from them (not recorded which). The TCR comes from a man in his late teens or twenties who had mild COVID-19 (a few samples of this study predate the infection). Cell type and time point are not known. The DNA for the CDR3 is TGCAGCGGCCGACCGTTCATGAACACTGAAGCTTTCTTT. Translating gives CSGRPFMNTEAFF.